This T cell receptor (beta chain) is drawn from a study of beta chain features in type 1 diabetes. Reverse transcription of all isolated RNA meant that expressed TCRB transcripts were sequenced. Assay: immunoSEQ multiplex PCR; the TCRdb copy retains only in-frame clones and omits some. The table records about 620,000 clones, around 16% of them present only once. The CDR3 has 13 residues. V dropped 0 bases and J dropped 8 bases, with 8 bases sitting between them. Per germline, CDR1 LNHNV and CDR2 YYDKDF (reference sequence). This chain uses TRBV15 with TRBJ2-1; D not certain. The clonotype was recovered from a man aged 18 to 30 in good health. Sample: naive CD4+ T cells from blood. The CDR3 spells CATSRDYGHEQFF. The CDR3 coding sequence is TGTGCCACCAGCAGAGATTACGGGCATGAGCAGTTCTTC.